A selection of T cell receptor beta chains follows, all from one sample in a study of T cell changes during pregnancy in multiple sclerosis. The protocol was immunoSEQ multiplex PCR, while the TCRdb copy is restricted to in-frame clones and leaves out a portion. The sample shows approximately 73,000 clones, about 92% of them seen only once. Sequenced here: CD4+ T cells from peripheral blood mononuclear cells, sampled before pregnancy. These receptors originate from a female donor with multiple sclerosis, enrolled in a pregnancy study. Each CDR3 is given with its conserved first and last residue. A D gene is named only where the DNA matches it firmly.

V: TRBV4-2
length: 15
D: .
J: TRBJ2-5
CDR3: CASSQEGQMGETQYF

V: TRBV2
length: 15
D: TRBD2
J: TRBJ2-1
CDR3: CASSEAQRGRNEQFF

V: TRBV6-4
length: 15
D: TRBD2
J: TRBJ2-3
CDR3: CASSDGGRASDTQYF

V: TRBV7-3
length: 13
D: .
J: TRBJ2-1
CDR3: CASSLRGYNEQFF

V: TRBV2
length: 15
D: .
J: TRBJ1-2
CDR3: CASSPTTLRQTGYTF

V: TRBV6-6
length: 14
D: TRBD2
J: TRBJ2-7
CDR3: CASRGTSLSYEQYF

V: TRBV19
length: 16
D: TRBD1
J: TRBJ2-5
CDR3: CASSFIPGTGEETQYF

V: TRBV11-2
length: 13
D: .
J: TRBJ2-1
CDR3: CASRLGGRVEQFF

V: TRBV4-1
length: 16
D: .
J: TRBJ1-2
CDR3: CASSQGGQGSTSGYTF

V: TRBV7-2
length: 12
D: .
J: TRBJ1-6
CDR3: CASSFENSPLHF

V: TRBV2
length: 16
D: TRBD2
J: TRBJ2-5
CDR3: CASKSEGTRVQKTQYF

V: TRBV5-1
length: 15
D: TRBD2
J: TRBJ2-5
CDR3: CASSSLGAGGGTQYF

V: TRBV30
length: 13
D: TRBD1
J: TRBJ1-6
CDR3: CAWHRDRNSPLHF

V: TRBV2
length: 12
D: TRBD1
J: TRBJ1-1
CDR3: CASSRTGDKAFF

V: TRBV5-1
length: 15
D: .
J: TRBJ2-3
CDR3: CASSLETRETDTQYF

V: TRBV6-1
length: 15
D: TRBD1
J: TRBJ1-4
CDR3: CASSEGQGANEKLFF

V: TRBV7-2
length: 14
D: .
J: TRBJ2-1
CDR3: CASSLKAQRREQFF

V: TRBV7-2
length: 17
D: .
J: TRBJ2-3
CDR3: CASSSPPGRGSTDTQYF

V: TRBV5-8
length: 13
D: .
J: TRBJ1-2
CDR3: CASSFDSNYGYTF

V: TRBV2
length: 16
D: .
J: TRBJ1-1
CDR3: CASRSNPGTKNTEAFF

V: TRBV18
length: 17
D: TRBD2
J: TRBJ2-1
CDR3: CASSPPRLAEKYNEQFF

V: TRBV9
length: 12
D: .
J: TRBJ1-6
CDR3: CASSGGASPLHF

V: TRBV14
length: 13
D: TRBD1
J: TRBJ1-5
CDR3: CASSQTGNQPQHF

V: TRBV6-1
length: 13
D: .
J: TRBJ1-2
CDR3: CASRQGEAYGYTF

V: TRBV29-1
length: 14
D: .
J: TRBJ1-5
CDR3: CSERQKTGNQPQHF

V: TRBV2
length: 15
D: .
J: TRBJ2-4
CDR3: CASGWDKLAKNIQYF

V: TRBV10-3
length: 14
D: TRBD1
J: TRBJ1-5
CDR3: CAISVGQPNQPQHF

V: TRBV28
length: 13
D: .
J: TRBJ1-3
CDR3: CASSLTAGNTIYF

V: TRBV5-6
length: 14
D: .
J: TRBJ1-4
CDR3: CASSLGGPNEKLFF

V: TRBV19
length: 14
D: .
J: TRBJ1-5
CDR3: CASTMGRADQPQHF

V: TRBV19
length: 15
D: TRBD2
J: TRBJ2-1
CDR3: CASSARLAGDNEQFF

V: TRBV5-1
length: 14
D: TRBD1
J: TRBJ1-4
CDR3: CASSLGTGDEKLFF

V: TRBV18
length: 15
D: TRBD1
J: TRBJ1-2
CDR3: CASSAGTGGANGYTF

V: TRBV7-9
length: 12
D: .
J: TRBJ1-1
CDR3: CASSFSETEAFF

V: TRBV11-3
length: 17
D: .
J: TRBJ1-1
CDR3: CASSPLERTVNVGIDFF

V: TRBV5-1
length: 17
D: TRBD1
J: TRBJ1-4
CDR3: CASSEAKRQGWEEKLFF

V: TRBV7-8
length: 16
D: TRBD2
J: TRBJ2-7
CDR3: CASSLTSGRVNPEQYF

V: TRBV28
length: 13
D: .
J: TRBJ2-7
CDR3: CASSLNRAYEQYF

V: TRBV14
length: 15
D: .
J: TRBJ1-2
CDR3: CASSHGPGNNYGYTF

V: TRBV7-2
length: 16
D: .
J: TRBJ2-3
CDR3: CASSTQGWRDTDTQYF

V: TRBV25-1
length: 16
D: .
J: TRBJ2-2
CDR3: CASSEYQGSGTGELFF

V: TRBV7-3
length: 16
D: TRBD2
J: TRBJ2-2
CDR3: CASSQGLAGSTGELFF

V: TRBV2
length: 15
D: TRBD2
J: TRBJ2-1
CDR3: CASSEKSGSINEQFF

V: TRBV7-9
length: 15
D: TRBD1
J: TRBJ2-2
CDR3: CASRPGQGVTGELFF

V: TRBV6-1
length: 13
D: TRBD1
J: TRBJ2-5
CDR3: CASSGTGLETQYF

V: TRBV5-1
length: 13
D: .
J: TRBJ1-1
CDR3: CASSLGLNTEAFF

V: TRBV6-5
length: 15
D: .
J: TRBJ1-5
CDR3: CASSTRAYSNQPQHF

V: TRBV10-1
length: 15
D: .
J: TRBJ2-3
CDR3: CASSESLVASDTQYF

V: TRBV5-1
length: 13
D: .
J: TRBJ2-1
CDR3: CASSESFPNEQFF

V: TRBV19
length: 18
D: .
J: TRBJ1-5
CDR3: CASSMGRSGGYSNQPQHF

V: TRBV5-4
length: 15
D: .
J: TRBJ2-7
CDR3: CASSLAGPGDYEQYF

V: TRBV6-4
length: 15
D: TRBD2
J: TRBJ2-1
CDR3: CASSALAGVRNEQFF

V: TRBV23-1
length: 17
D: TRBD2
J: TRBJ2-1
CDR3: CASSPPPSGRLYNEQFF

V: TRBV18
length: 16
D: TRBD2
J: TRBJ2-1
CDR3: CASSPPGSGSVGEQFF

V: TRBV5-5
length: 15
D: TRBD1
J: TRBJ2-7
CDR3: CASSQPTGGAYEQYF